This T cell receptor (beta chain) was profiled in a study of cytotoxic CD8 clonotypes in ibrutinib-treated CLL. Study background: Response samples followed a median 12 months of treatment, range 6 to 36.

The junction had 6 bases not matched to a gene; V was cut back by 5 bases and J by 3 bases. CDR1 and CDR2 from the germline V gene are LNHDA and SQIVND (reference sequence). The CDR3 has 15 residues. This table comes from immunoSEQ multiplex PCR, and its TCRdb copy is limited to in-frame clones, with some not included. The sample includes 300,000 or so clones, approximately 67% of them seen just once. The chain recombines TRBV19 with TRBJ2-7, with 11 nucleotides matching TRBD1. The source material was PBMCs, sampled after 36 months of ibrutinib treatment. The receptor comes from a human donor with chronic lymphocytic leukemia. The DNA for the CDR3 is TGTGCCAGTAGTGTGGGACAGGGGGTCTACTACGAGCAGTACTTC. Its translation: CASSVGQGVYYEQYF.